The present entry profiles one T cell receptor (beta chain) with its context. Its antigen is not identified. Treatment specified: roughly 10-day PBMC culture with coronavirus spike peptide pools or control peptides (ViraFEST assay). Before the COVID-19 pandemic (2011-2018), CD4+ T cells were obtained from the unexposed donor. The data were obtained in a study of vaccination and CD4 T cells after COVID-19. The CDR3 consists of 14 residues. Germline CDR1 reads DFQATT; CDR2 reads SNEGSKA (reference sequence). Once obtained from cultured CD4+ T cells, the DNA was sequenced using the Oncomine TCR Beta short-read assay. Investigators obtained genomic DNA by extraction from cultured CD4+ T cells. One entry per CDR3 protein, called by TCRdb with MiXCR from the PCR reads. The sample records 9,500 to 10,000 distinct CDR3 sequences, 60% being singletons.

The genes are TRBV20-1 and TRBJ2-5; 14 nucleotides align to TRBD2. This receptor was taken from a human donor in good health. The source material was CD4+ T cells from blood, cultured in vitro. The CDR3 DNA reads TGCAGCCACCCGGGGACTAGCGGGGGAGAGACCCAGTACTTC. Encoded protein: CSHPGTSGGETQYF.